What follows are 30 T cell receptor beta chains derived from one specimen sequenced in a study of T-cell memory formation after mild COVID-19. Via MiXCR, TCRdb re-called the 5' RACE reads, giving one row per CDR3 protein. The table has about 320,000 distinct CDR3 sequences, roughly an eighth seen once. Sequencing was done on a sample of PBMCs or a T cell subset sorted from them (not recorded which). These TCRs come from a young man who had mild COVID-19 (a few samples of this study predate the infection). Cell type and time point are not known.

This clonotype has just a few counts. V is TRBV19 and J is TRBJ2-3; a weak D match, TRBD2 (6 bases). The ends were cut back, 8 bases at V and 2 bases at J, with 11 bases in the middle. Germline V lookup: CDR1 LNHDA, CDR2 SQIVND (reference sequence). The CDR3 extends over 13 amino acids. The CDR3 DNA sequence: TGTGCCAGTGGGGGGTATGTCACAGATACGCAGTATTTT. Amino acid sequence: CASGGYVTDTQYF.

The V call is TRBV2, the J call TRBJ1-4; D is unresolved. The V end was cut by 10 bases, the J end by 8 bases, with 17 bases between. Germline V gene data show CDR1 as SNHLY and CDR2 as FYNNEI. The CDR3 loop spans 13 amino acids. CDR3 loop: CATEFASTEKLFF. The CDR3 DNA reads as TGTGCCACAGAGTTTGCCTCTACGGAAAAACTGTTTTTT.

This clonotype was detected a few times. The chain has TRBV11-2 and TRBJ2-5; no clear D gene. There are 13 residues in the CDR3. Trimming removed 3 bases from V and 2 bases from J, with 7 bases in between. In germline, CDR1 is SGHAT, CDR2 FQNNGV. The chain's CDR3 is CASSFWEQETQYF. CDR3 nucleotides: TGTGCCAGCAGCTTCTGGGAACAAGAGACCCAGTACTTC.

The CDR3 DNA reads as TGTGCCAGCAGCTTGGGAGACGGTCGTAGCAATCAGCCCCAGCATTTT. Protein sequence: CASSLGDGRSNQPQHF. V gene TRBV5-4 combines with J gene TRBJ1-5; no clear D. The CDR3 is 16 residues long. Germline-derived CDR1 and CDR2 are SGHNT and YYREEE (reference sequence). V dropped 0 bases and J dropped 0 bases, with 10 bases sitting between them.

The chain joins TRBV20-1 to TRBJ2-7; D gene unclear. The CDR3 covers 13 residues. Deletions cut 1 base from V and 0 bases from J, with 7 bases between. The V gene's germline CDR1 is DFQATT and CDR2 SNEGSKA (reference sequence). CDR3 bases: TGCAGTGCTAGAGGCGTGGACTCCTACGAGCAGTACGTC. It codes for CSARGVDSYEQYV.

This clonotype has only a few counts. The CDR3 nucleotides are TGCGCCAGCAGCTTGGAGGGGAATGGCTACACCTTC. It codes for CASSLEGNGYTF. This sequence joins TRBV5-1 and TRBJ1-2; maybe TRBD1 (5 bases). Germline CDR1 SGHRS, CDR2 YFSETQ. This CDR3 has 12 amino acids. Trimming removed 0 bases from V and 6 bases from J, with 6 bases in between.

The rearrangement uses TRBV4-1 and TRBJ2-7, with D possibly called TRBD1 or TRBD2 (5 bases each). V lost 1 base and J 12 bases, leaving 13 bases between the germline ends. Per germline, CDR1 MGHRA and CDR2 YSYEKL. The CDR3 runs 12 residues. CDR3 sequence reads: CASSQVPGTPYF. For the CDR3, the DNA is TGCGCCAGCAGCCAAGTTCCGGGGACGCCGTACTTC.

The rearrangement joins TRBV3-1 to TRBJ1-1, with D possibly being TRBD1 (6 bases). This CDR3 comprises 13 residues. The germline gives CDR1 LGHDT, CDR2 YNNKEL (reference sequence). The V end lost 4 bases, the J end lost 6 bases, and 12 bases lay between the germline ends. The CDR3 here is CASSLPGAPEAFF. The CDR3 DNA reads as TGTGCCAGCAGCCTCCCGGGGGCCCCTGAAGCTTTCTTT.

This clonotype was seen many times. This chain connects TRBV6-2 or TRBV6-3 to TRBJ2-7; D possibly corresponds to TRBD2 (6 bases). Germline assignment: CDR1 MNHEY and CDR2 SVGEGT. The CDR3 runs to 14 residues. V lost 7 bases to trimming and J lost 6 bases, with 19 bases between them. The CDR3 here is CASTISPEGSEQYF. CDR3 nucleotides: TGTGCCAGCACCATCAGCCCGGAGGGGTCCGAGCAGTACTTC.

About this clonotype itself: This may arise from a read error, as a much more abundant clone is one base away. The chain has TRBV5-4 and TRBJ1-5; TRBD1 matches 7 bases. The CDR3 sequence is 15 residues long. CDR1 SGHNT and CDR2 YYREEE come from the germline V gene (reference sequence). The CDR3 loop is CDSSLDRAPYQPQHF. The CDR3 DNA is TGTGACAGCAGCCTCGACAGGGCGCCTTACCAGCCCCAGCATTTT.

The chain couples TRBV12-3 or TRBV12-4 to TRBJ1-5, with D hard to call. Trimming pared 5 bases from V and 4 bases from J, leaving 6 bases between. This CDR3 region has 12 residues. CDR3: CASSRWNQPQHF. The CDR3 DNA reads as TGTGCCAGCAGTCGGTGGAATCAGCCCCAGCATTTT.

This clonotype was counted a few times. This sequence joins TRBV6-2 or TRBV6-3 and TRBJ2-5; either TRBD1 or TRBD2 may fit D (5 bases each). Germline CDR1 and CDR2: MNHEY and SVGEGT. Trimming took off 5 bases at V and 1 base at J, with 14 bases between the two ends. The CDR3 loop spans 15 amino acids. CDR3 nucleotide sequence: TGTGCCAGCAGTACACCCGGGACGAGCCAAGAGACCCAGTACTTC. Translating it yields CASSTPGTSQETQYF.

This clonotype was seen a handful of times. The rearrangement joins TRBV4-1 to TRBJ2-7, with TRBD1 matching 10 bases. From germline, CDR1 is MGHRA and CDR2 YSYEKL. This CDR3 contains 17 residues. V lost 0 bases, J lost 0 bases, and 5 bases stayed unmatched. CDR3 nucleotide sequence: TGCGCCAGCAGCCAAGATCGGGGACAGGGGCCCTCCTACGAGCAGTACTTC. This encodes CASSQDRGQGPSYEQYF.

The table lists this clonotype with a few counts. The genes are TRBV29-1 and TRBJ2-1; D unclear. The ends were cut back, 3 bases at V and 7 bases at J, with 7 bases in the middle. Germline V lookup: CDR1 SQVTM, CDR2 ANQGSEA. This CDR3 is built from 11 residues. The CDR3 DNA reads TGCAGCGTTGACCGCTATAATGAGCAGTTCTTC. It encodes CSVDRYNEQFF.

The chain employs TRBV11-2 and TRBJ2-7; TRBD1 matches at 8 bases. The CDR3 covers 13 residues. Germline assignment: CDR1 SGHAT and CDR2 FQNNGV. With V trimmed by 4 bases and J by 6 bases, 5 bases remained unmatched. Written as DNA, the CDR3 is TGTGCCAGCAGCTCGACAGGGGTCGGCGAGCAGTACGTC. Translation gives CASSSTGVGEQYV.

This clonotype was observed a few times. The CDR3 loop is CASSLVSSRGTEAFF. The DNA of the CDR3 is TGCGCCAGCAGCTTGGTCTCTTCAAGAGGTACTGAAGCTTTCTTT. V is TRBV5-1 and J is TRBJ1-1; D gene unclear. From germline, CDR1 is SGHRS and CDR2 YFSETQ. The germline V and J ends were trimmed by 0 bases and 5 bases, with 14 bases remaining between them. The CDR3 is 15 residues long.

This clonotype was picked up many times. The V gene is TRBV5-1, the J gene TRBJ1-1; D is unresolved. The germline V gene has CDR1 SGHRS and CDR2 YFSETQ. Trimming shortened V by 4 bases and J by 6 bases, and 13 bases separated the two germline ends. CDR3 length equals 13 residues. CDR3 nucleotides: TGCGCCAGCAGCGGTCAGGTGGGAGCTGAAGCTTTCTTT. This translates into CASSGQVGAEAFF.

This clonotype was picked up a small number of times. V is TRBV7-2 and J is TRBJ2-5; D gene ambiguous. Trimming pared 3 bases from V and 4 bases from J, leaving 12 bases between. Germline-derived CDR1 and CDR2 are SGHTA and FQGNSA. The CDR3 sequence is 14 residues long. Here the CDR3 reads CASSLSDSTETQYF. CDR3 nucleotides: TGTGCCAGCAGCTTGTCTGATTCCACAGAGACCCAGTACTTC. The full variable domain, with the rest looked up from reference TRBV7-2 and TRBJ2-5, is GAGVSQSPSNKVTEKGKDVELRCDPISGHTALYWYRQSLGQGLEFLIYFQGNSAPDKSGLPSDRFSAERTGGSVSTLTIQRTQQEDSAVYLCASSLSDSTETQYFGPGTRLLVL.

This clonotype was counted a few times. The rearrangement uses TRBV12-3 or TRBV12-4 and TRBJ2-5; 9 positions agree with TRBD1. The V segment lost 5 bases and the J segment 4 bases; nucleotides outside the gene matches: 11. The CDR3 totals 16 residues. The CDR3 sequence is CASSTSPGQGLETQYF. The CDR3 DNA sequence: TGTGCCAGCAGTACCTCACCGGGACAGGGCCTAGAGACCCAGTACTTC.

This clonotype was found a few times. The chain employs TRBV7-2 and TRBJ2-1; D tentatively fits TRBD1 or TRBD2 (6 bases each). V lost 2 bases and J 4 bases, leaving 12 bases between the germline ends. The V gene's germline CDR1 is SGHTA and CDR2 FQGNSA. This CDR3 has 15 amino acids. The CDR3 DNA sequence: TGTGCCAGCAGCTTAACAGGGACTCCGTACAATGAGCAGTTCTTC. It specifies CASSLTGTPYNEQFF.

This sequence joins TRBV19 and TRBJ2-7; no definite D call. The CDR3 has 13 residues. From germline, CDR1 is LNHDA and CDR2 SQIVND (reference sequence). Trimming left V 5 bases short and J 3 bases short, with 11 bases between. The CDR3 sequence is CASSFGGLYEQYF. In DNA, the CDR3 is TGTGCCAGTAGTTTTGGCGGCCTCTACGAGCAGTACTTC. The full variable domain, in which reference TRBV19 and TRBJ2-7 provide the parts outside the CDR3, is DGGITQSPKYLFRKEGQNVTLSCEQNLNHDAMYWYRQDPGQGLRLIYYSQIVNDFQKGDIAEGYSVSREKKESFPLTVTSAQKNPTAFYLCASSFGGLYEQYFGPGTRLTVT.

The chain is built from TRBV6-5 and TRBJ2-1, with 7 bases that match TRBD2. This CDR3 spans 15 amino acids. Trimming removed 0 bases from V and 6 bases from J; junction bases left unmatched: 5. The V gene's germline CDR1 is MNHEY and CDR2 SVGAGI. The CDR3 DNA is TGTGCCAGCAGTTACTCGGCGGGGGACGTCAATGAGCAGTTCTTC. Translated, it gives CASSYSAGDVNEQFF.

The chain uses TRBV6-5 and TRBJ1-2; 10 bases align to TRBD1. Germline values: CDR1 MNHEY, CDR2 SVGAGI. The CDR3 length is 16 residues. With V trimmed by 0 bases and J by 7 bases, 8 bases remained unmatched. CDR3 bases: TGTGCCAGCAGTTACTCTTGGACAGGGGGAAAGGTTGGCTACACCTTC. It codes for CASSYSWTGGKVGYTF.

This clonotype occurred a few times. This chain joins TRBV9 and TRBJ1-1; maybe TRBD1 (5 bases). This CDR3 comprises 14 residues. Trimming took off 7 bases at V and 8 bases at J, with 21 bases between the two ends. The V gene's germline CDR1 is SGDLS and CDR2 YYNGEE. This CDR3 is CASSYQVETDEAFF. The CDR3 region has the DNA TGTGCCAGCTCCTACCAGGTGGAGACAGACGAAGCTTTCTTT.

The sample holds a few counts of this clonotype. CDR3 bases: TGTGCCAGCAGTGACCCGGGGCAGGAGCAGTACGTC. This sequence encodes CASSDPGQEQYV. The rearrangement joins TRBV6-1 to TRBJ2-7; tentatively, D is TRBD1 or TRBD2 (5 bases each). V was pared by 3 bases and J by 7 bases, with 10 bases between. CDR3 length equals 12 residues. Germline V gene data show CDR1 as MNHNS and CDR2 as SASEGT.

This clonotype showed up many times. The chain links TRBV20-1 to TRBJ2-3, with 13 bases identical to TRBD2. Trimming at V came to 6 bases and at J to 4 bases, leaving 10 bases not matched to a gene. CDR3 length equals 16 residues. Per germline, CDR1 DFQATT and CDR2 SNEGSKA (reference sequence). CDR3 in amino acids: CSARRLAGGMADTQYF. CDR3 DNA: TGCAGTGCAAGGAGACTAGCGGGGGGTATGGCAGATACGCAGTATTTT.

There are a few counts of this clonotype. The gene calls are TRBV5-5 and TRBJ1-1; no clear D. Germline loops: CDR1 SGHKS, CDR2 YYEKEE (reference sequence). The CDR3 is 12 residues long. Trimming stripped 4 bases from V and 7 bases from J, with 11 bases between. CDR3 protein: CASSPLRSEAFF. Here the CDR3 DNA reads TGTGCCAGCAGCCCCCTTAGGAGTGAAGCTTTCTTT.

The chain joins TRBV12-3 or TRBV12-4 to TRBJ1-1; TRBD1 matches at 8 bases. With V trimmed by 6 bases and J by 1 base, 10 bases remained unmatched. The CDR3 has 16 amino acids. The CDR3 DNA reads TGTGCCAGCAGCCCCTGGACAGGGCAAGAGAACACTGAAGCTTTCTTT. It specifies CASSPWTGQENTEAFF.

CDR3 in DNA: TGCGCCAGCAGAGCGGTAAAGGGGCGCAGGGACACTGAAGCTTTCTTT. Translation: CASRAVKGRRDTEAFF. The rearrangement links TRBV4-1 to TRBJ1-1; a possible D gene is TRBD1 (5 bases). The CDR3 consists of 16 residues. Germline lookup yields CDR1 MGHRA and CDR2 YSYEKL. Trimming stripped 6 bases from V and 3 bases from J, with 20 bases between.

The chain has TRBV29-1 and TRBJ1-1; 7 nucleotides align to TRBD1. CDR1 and CDR2 (germline): SQVTM, ANQGSEA. This CDR3 comprises 14 residues. After removal of 2 bases from V and 7 bases from J, the junction contained 10 bases not matched to a gene. The CDR3 sequence is CSVETPRRTGEAFF. The DNA of the CDR3 is TGCAGCGTTGAAACTCCGAGAAGGACAGGTGAAGCTTTCTTT. The variable domain in full, completed from reference TRBV29-1 and TRBJ1-1, reads SAVISQKPSRDICQRGTSLTIQCQVDSQVTMMFWYRQQPGQSLTLIATANQGSEATYESGFVIDKFPISRPNLTFSTLTVSNMSPEDSSIYLCSVETPRRTGEAFFGQGTRLTVV.